This T cell receptor beta chain is from a study of CD8 T cells in ankylosing spondylitis. This clonotype occurred many times. Its cognate antigen is unknown. One entry per CDR3 protein results from TCRdb running MiXCR on the 5' RACE reads. The sample gives about 220,000 distinct CDR3 sequences, 7.3% of which show up once; approximately 14% is in the top ten. The CDR3 is made up of 12 amino acids. V was shortened by 4 bases and J by 8 bases, with 9 bases between the two germline ends. CDR1 is SEHNR, CDR2 FQNEAQ, per germline (reference sequence). Study outcomes and limitations: What seemed typical of ankylosing spondylitis blood was a TCR beta motif built from about eight highly homologous variants. As for the disease-linked clones, they showed a CD8+ phenotype and occurred at relatively low frequencies in peripheral blood.

The TCR was taken from a male donor with ankylosing spondylitis. Input material: blood, either unsorted or a sorted T cell fraction (not recorded which). The chain has TRBV7-9 and TRBJ1-5; D not certain. The CDR3, as DNA: TGTGCCAGCAGCTCTGTTCTAGAGCCCCAGCATTTT. Residues: CASSSVLEPQHF.